The source of this T cell receptor (beta chain) is a study of cytomegalovirus exposure and HLA in healthy donors. Vbeta (60) and Jbeta (13) primers were used in the PCR. The table came from immunoSEQ multiplex PCR; TCRdb's copy has only in-frame clones and leaves some out. The sample carries over 110,000 clones, 82% recorded once. This clone was recorded a few times. Its antigen is not known. Germline CDR1 SEHNR, CDR2 FQNEAQ (reference sequence). CDR3 length: 13 amino acids. V lost 5 bases, J lost 8 bases, and 13 bases lay in between. Study-level points and caveats: According to an earlier analysis, most TCR beta V segments yielded productive rearrangements about 87% or about 30% of the time.

The receptor was isolated from a male donor in good health and CMV-seronegative. The chain has TRBV7-9 and TRBJ2-1, with D possibly TRBD2 on 6 matching bases. The material sequenced was PBMCs. CDR3 nucleotides: TGTGCCAGCAGCCGTACTAGCACCCATGAGCAGTTCTTC. This translates into CASSRTSTHEQFF.